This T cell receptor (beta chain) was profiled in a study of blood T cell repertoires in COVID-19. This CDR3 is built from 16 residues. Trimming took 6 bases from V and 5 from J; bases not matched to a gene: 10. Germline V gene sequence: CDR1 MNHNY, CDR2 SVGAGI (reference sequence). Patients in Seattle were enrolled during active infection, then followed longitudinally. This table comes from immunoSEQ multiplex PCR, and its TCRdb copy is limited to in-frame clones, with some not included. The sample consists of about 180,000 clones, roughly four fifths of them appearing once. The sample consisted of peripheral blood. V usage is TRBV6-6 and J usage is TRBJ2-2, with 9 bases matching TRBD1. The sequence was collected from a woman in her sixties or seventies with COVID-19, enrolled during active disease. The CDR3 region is CASSGPGQGSTGELFF. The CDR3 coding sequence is TGTGCCAGCAGCGGTCCGGGACAGGGTTCAACCGGGGAGCTGTTTTTT.